This entry features one TCR beta chain sequence. A read error may account for a junction end that differs from germline. CDR1 SEHNR and CDR2 FQNEAQ come from the germline V gene (reference sequence). The CDR3 totals 16 residues. These data belong to a study of cytomegalovirus exposure and HLA in healthy donors. Both 60 Vbeta primers and 13 Jbeta primers went into the PCR. The data were produced by immunoSEQ multiplex PCR, yet TCRdb's version contains in-frame clones alone and is incomplete. The sample has more than 95,000 clones, about 71% seen once. Source material: PBMCs. The gene calls are TRBV7-9 and TRBJ2-3; 8 bases are shared with TRBD2. This receptor was identified in a woman aged 45-59 years in good health and CMV-seronegative. The CDR3 DNA reads TGTTCCAGCAGCGAAAGGGTGGGACTAGACACAGATACGCAGTATTTT. It yields the protein CSSSERVGLDTDTQYF.